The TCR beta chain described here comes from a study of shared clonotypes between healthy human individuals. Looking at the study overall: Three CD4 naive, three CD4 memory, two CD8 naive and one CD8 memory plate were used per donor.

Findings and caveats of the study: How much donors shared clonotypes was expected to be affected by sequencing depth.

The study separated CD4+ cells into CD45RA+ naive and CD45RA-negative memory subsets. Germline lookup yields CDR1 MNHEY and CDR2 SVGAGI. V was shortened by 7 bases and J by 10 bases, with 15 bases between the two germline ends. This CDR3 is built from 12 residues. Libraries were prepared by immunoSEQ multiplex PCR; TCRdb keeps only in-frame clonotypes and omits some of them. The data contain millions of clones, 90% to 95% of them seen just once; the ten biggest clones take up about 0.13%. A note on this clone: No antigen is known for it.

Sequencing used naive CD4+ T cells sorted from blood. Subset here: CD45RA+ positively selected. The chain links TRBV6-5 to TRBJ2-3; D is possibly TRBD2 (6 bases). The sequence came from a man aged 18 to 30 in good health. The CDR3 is CASKGTSYAQYF. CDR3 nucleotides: TGTGCCAGCAAGGGCACTAGCTATGCGCAGTATTTT.